What follows are 14 T cell receptor beta chains derived from one specimen sequenced in a study of cytomegalovirus exposure and HLA in healthy donors. The PCR had 60 Vbeta and 13 Jbeta primers. Assay: immunoSEQ multiplex PCR; the TCRdb copy retains only in-frame clones and omits some. The sample lists 85,000 to 130,000 clones; approximately 81% were seen once. The source material was PBMCs. The receptors here all came from a female donor in good health and CMV-seropositive.

V is TRBV11-2 and J is TRBJ1-6; TRBD1 might be the D (5 bases). V gave up 3 bases and J gave up 0 bases, with 12 bases separating them. This CDR3 spans 17 amino acids. Germline V CDR1 and CDR2: SGHAT, FQNNGV. The CDR3 loop reads CASSFRGSSSYNSPLHF. DNA of the CDR3: TGTGCCAGCAGCTTTAGGGGCAGTAGCTCCTATAATTCACCCCTCCACTTT.

The V and J genes are TRBV6-6 and TRBJ1-4; D is uncertain. Germline CDR1 is MNHNY and CDR2 is SVGAGI (reference sequence). This CDR3 has 15 residues. V dropped 6 bases and J dropped 0 bases, with 11 bases sitting between them. The CDR3 sequence: CASRVIGATNEKLFF. The DNA of the CDR3 is TGTGCCAGCAGAGTCATCGGGGCAACTAATGAAAAACTGTTTTTT.

The chain couples TRBV18 to TRBJ2-7, with D possibly matching TRBD1 (5 bases). This CDR3 is 16 amino acids long. Germline loops: CDR1 KGHSH, CDR2 LQKENI. Deletions cut 2 bases from V and 4 bases from J, with 18 bases between. Written as DNA, the CDR3 is TGTGCCAGCTCACCATGGGCAGGGTCTTTGAGTTACGAGCAGTACTTC. Translated: CASSPWAGSLSYEQYF.

The chain uses TRBV5-1 and TRBJ2-1, with D tentatively TRBD1 (6 bases). CDR3 length: 14 residues. V lost 4 bases and J lost 4, with 12 bases in between. Germline CDR1 and CDR2: SGHRS and YFSETQ. CDR3 in amino acids: CASSLPGQYNEQFF. In DNA, the CDR3 is TGCGCCAGCAGCCTACCCGGACAGTACAATGAGCAGTTCTTC.

V gene TRBV29-1 combines with J gene TRBJ2-1, with 8 bases identical to TRBD2. Germline CDR1 and CDR2: SQVTM and ANQGSEA. The CDR3 runs 13 residues. V shed 4 bases, J shed 8 bases, and the junction held 7 bases outside the gene matches. CDR3 region: CSVVAGGLYEQFF. In DNA form, the CDR3 reads TGCAGCGTTGTGGCGGGAGGCCTCTATGAGCAGTTCTTC.

The chain has TRBV27 and TRBJ2-1; 12 bases are shared with TRBD2. This CDR3 is 18 amino acids long. The ends lost 2 bases at V and 0 bases at J; junction bases unmatched: 5. Germline assignment: CDR1 MNHEY and CDR2 SMNVEV (reference sequence). The chain's CDR3 is CASSLILAGGPSYNEQFF. CDR3 nucleotide sequence: TGTGCCAGCAGTTTAATTCTAGCGGGGGGGCCCTCCTACAATGAGCAGTTCTTC.

This clone occurred once. The V and J genes are TRBV6-6 and TRBJ1-3; D gene ambiguous. Between the trimmed V and J ends, which lost 6 bases and 0 bases, there was a span of 12 bases. Germline assignment: CDR1 MNHNY and CDR2 SVGAGI (reference sequence). The CDR3 sequence is 15 residues long. This CDR3 reads CASREQSISGNTIYF. CDR3 nucleotides: TGTGCCAGCAGGGAACAGTCCATCTCTGGAAACACCATATATTTT.

The chain recombines TRBV25-1 with TRBJ2-2, with 7 positions matching TRBD1. The germline V gene encodes CDR1 MGHDK and CDR2 SYGVNS. The CDR3 contains 14 residues. V shed 5 bases, J shed 3 bases, and the junction held 3 bases outside the gene matches. In nucleotides, the CDR3 is TGTGCCAGCAGTTCCGACAGGGACACCGGGGAGCTGTTTTTT. It is translated as CASSSDRDTGELFF.

J is TRBJ2-2 and V is TRBV11-3; the D gene is possibly TRBD1 (6 bases). CDR3 length equals 15 residues. The germline V gene encodes CDR1 SGHNT and CDR2 YENEEA. V lost 5 bases to trimming and J lost 8 bases, with 18 bases between them. CDR3 amino acids: CASSPGTQKRGELFF. The CDR3 DNA reads TGTGCCAGCAGCCCCGGGACACAAAAAAGAGGGGAGCTGTTTTTT. The whole variable domain, filled in from reference TRBV11-3 and TRBJ2-2, reads EAGVVQSPRYKIIEKKQPVAFWCNPISGHNTLYWYLQNLGQGPELLIRYENEEAVDDSQLPKDRFSAERLKGVDSTLKIQPAELGDSAVYLCASSPGTQKRGELFFGEGSRLTVL.

V is TRBV19 and J is TRBJ2-1, with TRBD2 identical over 11 bases. The V segment lost 3 bases and the J segment 9 bases; nucleotides outside the gene matches: 7. This CDR3 contains 15 residues. The germline CDR1 and CDR2 sequences are LNHDA and SQIVND (reference sequence). The CDR3: CASSIGLAGGGEQFF. DNA for the CDR3: TGTGCCAGTAGTATCGGGCTAGCGGGAGGTGGTGAGCAGTTCTTC.

The chain joins TRBV5-1 to TRBJ2-3, with D uncertain. V was cut by 0 bases and J by 5 bases, with 4 bases left in between. Looked up from germline, CDR1 is SGHRS and CDR2 is YFSETQ. The CDR3 spans 12 residues. As DNA, the CDR3 is TGCGCCAGCAGCTTGGGACAAGATACGCAGTATTTT. Translating gives CASSLGQDTQYF.

The J gene is TRBJ2-1, the V gene TRBV6-1; 9 bases map to TRBD2. Per germline, CDR1 MNHNS and CDR2 SASEGT. This CDR3 has 12 residues. V lost 4 bases to trimming and J lost 14 bases; unmatched junction nucleotides: 6. Here the CDR3 DNA reads TGTGCCAGCAGTGCGGCGGGAGGGGGGGAGTTCTTC. This sequence encodes CASSAAGGGEFF.

The CDR3 is CASSPSQGLYNEQFF. In DNA form, the CDR3 reads TGTGCCAGCAGCCCCAGCCAGGGACTCTACAATGAGCAGTTCTTC. This chain links TRBV7-6 with TRBJ2-1; D perhaps matches TRBD2 (6 bases). V was cut by 5 bases and J by 3 bases, with 14 bases left in between. Germline V gives CDR1 SGHVS, CDR2 FNYEAQ. This CDR3 is built from 15 residues. Using reference TRBV7-6 and TRBJ2-1 for the parts outside the CDR3, the full variable domain is GAGVSQSPRYKVTKRGQDVALRCDPISGHVSLYWYRQALGQGPEFLTYFNYEAQQDKSGLPNDRFSAERPEGSISTLTIQRTEQRDSAMYRCASSPSQGLYNEQFFGPGTRLTVL.

The chain uses TRBV29-1 and TRBJ1-1; 7 positions match TRBD1. The J segment lost 0 bases and the V segment lost 5 bases, leaving 6 bases of the junction unmatched. The germline gives CDR1 SQVTM, CDR2 ANQGSEA. This CDR3 comprises 14 residues. The CDR3 DNA is TGCAGCGTTAGCCAGGGGGGACTGAACACTGAAGCTTTCTTT. It translates to CSVSQGGLNTEAFF.